Included here is one T cell receptor beta chain sequence, with context. The antigen remains undetermined. Terminally differentiated effector memory CD45RA+ cells were excluded by CCR7 positive selection of CD45RO-negative cells. The data were produced by immunoSEQ multiplex PCR, yet TCRdb's version contains in-frame clones alone and is incomplete. Found here are around 1.9 million clones, around 95% of them singletons; the top ten hold around 1.8%. Germline values: CDR1 MNHGY, CDR2 SVAAGI. The CDR3 extends over 15 amino acids. Trimming stripped 6 bases from V and 0 bases from J, with 9 bases between. The data were obtained in a study of shared clonotypes between healthy human individuals. Study-wide results and limits: Among four donors, around 5% of naive CD4 clonotypes were found in common.

This TCR came from a man aged 18 to 30 in good health. Some clones in this sample may be carry-over from other donors' samples. The sequenced sample was naive CD8+ T cells from PBMCs. The chain is built from TRBV6-9 and TRBJ2-6; no firm D call. The CDR3 nucleotides read TGTGCCAGCAGATTGGATAGCTCTGGGGCCAACGTCCTGACTTTC. It specifies CASRLDSSGANVLTF.